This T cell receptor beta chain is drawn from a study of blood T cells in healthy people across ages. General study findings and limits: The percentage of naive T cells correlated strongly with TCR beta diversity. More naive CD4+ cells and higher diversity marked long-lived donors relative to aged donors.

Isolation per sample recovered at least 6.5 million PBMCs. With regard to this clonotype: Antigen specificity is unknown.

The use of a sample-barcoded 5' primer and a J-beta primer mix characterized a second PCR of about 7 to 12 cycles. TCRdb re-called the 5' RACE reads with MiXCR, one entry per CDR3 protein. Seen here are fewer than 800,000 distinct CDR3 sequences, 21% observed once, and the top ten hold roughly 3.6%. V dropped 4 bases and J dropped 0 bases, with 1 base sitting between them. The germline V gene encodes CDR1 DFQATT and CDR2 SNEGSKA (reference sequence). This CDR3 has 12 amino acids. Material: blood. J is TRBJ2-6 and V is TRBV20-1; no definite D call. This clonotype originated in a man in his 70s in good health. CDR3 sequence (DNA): TGCAGTGCTACCTCTGGGGCCAACGTCCTGACTTTC. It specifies CSATSGANVLTF.